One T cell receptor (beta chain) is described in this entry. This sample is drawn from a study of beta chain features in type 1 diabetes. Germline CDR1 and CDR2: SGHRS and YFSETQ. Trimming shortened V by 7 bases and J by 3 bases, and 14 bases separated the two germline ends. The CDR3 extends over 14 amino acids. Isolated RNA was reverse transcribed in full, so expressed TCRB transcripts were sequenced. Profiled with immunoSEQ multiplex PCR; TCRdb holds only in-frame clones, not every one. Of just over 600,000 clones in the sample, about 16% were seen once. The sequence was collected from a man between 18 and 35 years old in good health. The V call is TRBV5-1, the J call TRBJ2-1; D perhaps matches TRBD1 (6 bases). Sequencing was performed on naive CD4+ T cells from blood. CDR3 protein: CASARRGFYNEQFF. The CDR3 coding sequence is TGCGCCAGCGCGAGAAGGGGGTTCTACAATGAGCAGTTCTTC.